This TCR beta chain was identified during a study of Ad26.COV2.S vaccination and SARS-CoV-2 variants. Study details: The donor participated in the COV1001 trial, in its Ad26.COV2.S arm.

Only in-frame clones appear in the TCRdb table, and some are missing; sequencing was by immunoSEQ multiplex PCR. The table has about 680,000 clones, roughly nine tenths seen once. Described treatment: about 20 received Ad26.COV2.S at low or high dose, single or two shots; about 5 received placebo; per-sample allocation not given. Specimen acquisition occurred on day 63 following the initial vaccine or placebo injection. A Boston adult aged 18-55 years was the donor. Participants' vaccine, an Ad26 vector, delivered Wuhan-strain SARS-CoV-2 spike. Study-level findings and limits: Participants given vaccine showed non-spike TCR breadth similar to that of placebo recipients.

Regarding this clone: Antigen unknown.

V was clipped by 5 bases and J by 1 base; unmatched bases: 0. The germline CDR1 and CDR2 sequences are KGHDR and SFDVKD. The CDR3 runs to 14 residues. This chain connects TRBV24-1 to TRBJ2-3; 9 bases are a match to TRBD2. The TCR was taken from a person between 18 and 60 years old who received the Ad26.COV2.S COVID-19 vaccine or a placebo. The sequenced sample was peripheral blood, obtained in a trial of Ad26.COV2.S vaccine versus placebo. CDR3: CATSVAGGTDTQYF. Here the CDR3 DNA reads TGTGCCACCAGTGTAGCGGGGGGCACAGATACGCAGTATTTT.